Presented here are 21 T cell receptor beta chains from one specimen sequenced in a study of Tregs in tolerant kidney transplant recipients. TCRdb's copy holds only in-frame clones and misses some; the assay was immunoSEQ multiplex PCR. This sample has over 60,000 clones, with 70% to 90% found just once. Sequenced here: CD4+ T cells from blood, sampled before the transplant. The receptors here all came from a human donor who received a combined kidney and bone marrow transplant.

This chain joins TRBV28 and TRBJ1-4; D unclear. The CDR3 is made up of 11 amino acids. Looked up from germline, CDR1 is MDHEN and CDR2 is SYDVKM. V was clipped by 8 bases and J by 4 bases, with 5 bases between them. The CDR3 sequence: CASVGNEKLFF. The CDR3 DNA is TGTGCCAGCGTCGGTAATGAAAAACTGTTTTTT.

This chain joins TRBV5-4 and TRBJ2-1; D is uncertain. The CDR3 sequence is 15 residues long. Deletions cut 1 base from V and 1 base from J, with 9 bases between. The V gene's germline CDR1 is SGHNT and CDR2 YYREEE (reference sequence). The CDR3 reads CASSLYWASYNEQFF. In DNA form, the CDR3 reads TGTGCCAGCAGCTTGTATTGGGCATCCTACAATGAGCAGTTCTTC.

The CDR3 sequence is CASTGNEKLFF. CDR3 nucleotide sequence: TGCGCCAGCACCGGGAATGAAAAACTGTTTTTT. The chain employs TRBV23-1 and TRBJ1-4, with no clear D. TRBV23-1 is labeled an ORF, and its function is uncertain. Trimming shortened V by 7 bases and J by 5 bases, and 5 bases separated the two germline ends. The CDR3 is made up of 11 amino acids.

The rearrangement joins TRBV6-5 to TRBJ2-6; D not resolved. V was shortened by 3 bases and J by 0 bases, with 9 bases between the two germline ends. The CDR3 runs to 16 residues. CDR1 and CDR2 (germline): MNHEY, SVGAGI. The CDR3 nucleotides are TGTGCCAGCAGTTATACCCCTAACTCTGGGGCCAACGTCCTGACTTTC. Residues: CASSYTPNSGANVLTF.

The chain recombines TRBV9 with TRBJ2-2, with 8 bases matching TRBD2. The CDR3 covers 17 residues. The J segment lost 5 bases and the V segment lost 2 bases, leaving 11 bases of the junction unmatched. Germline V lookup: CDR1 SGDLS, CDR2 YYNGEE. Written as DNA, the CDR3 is TGTGCCAGCAGCGTCAAAGGATGGGGACTAGAAACCGGGGAGCTGTTTTTT. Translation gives CASSVKGWGLETGELFF.

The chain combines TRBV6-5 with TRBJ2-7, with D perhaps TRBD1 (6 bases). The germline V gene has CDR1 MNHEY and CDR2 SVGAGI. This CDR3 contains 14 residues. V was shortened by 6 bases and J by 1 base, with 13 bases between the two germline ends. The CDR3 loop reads CASSRGQFSYEQYF. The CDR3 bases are TGTGCCAGCAGCCGCGGACAGTTTTCCTACGAGCAGTACTTC.

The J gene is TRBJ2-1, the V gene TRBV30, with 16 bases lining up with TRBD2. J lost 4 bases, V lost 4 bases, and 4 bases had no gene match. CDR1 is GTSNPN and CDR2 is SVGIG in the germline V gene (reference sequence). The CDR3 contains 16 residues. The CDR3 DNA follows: TGTGCCTGGACTCTGGGACTAGCGGGAGGGTACAATGAGCAGTTCTTC. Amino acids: CAWTLGLAGGYNEQFF. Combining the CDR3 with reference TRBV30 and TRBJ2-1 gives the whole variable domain SQTIHQWPATLVQPVGSPLSLECTVEGTSNPNLYWYRQAAGRGLQLLFYSVGIGQISSEVPQNLSASRPQDRQFILSSKKLLLSDSGFYLCAWTLGLAGGYNEQFFGPGTRLTVL.

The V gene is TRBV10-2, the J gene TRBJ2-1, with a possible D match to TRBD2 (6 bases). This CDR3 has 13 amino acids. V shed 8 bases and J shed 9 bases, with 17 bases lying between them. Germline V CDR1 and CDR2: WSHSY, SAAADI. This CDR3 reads CASRSGGFGEQFF. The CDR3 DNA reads TGCGCCAGCCGCTCCGGGGGATTCGGTGAGCAGTTCTTC.

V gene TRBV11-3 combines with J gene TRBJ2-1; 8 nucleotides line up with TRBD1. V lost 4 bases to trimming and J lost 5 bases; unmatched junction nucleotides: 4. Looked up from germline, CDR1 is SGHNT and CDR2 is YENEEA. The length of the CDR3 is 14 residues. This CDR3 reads CASSSQGADNEQFF. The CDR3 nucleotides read TGTGCCAGCAGCTCTCAGGGGGCCGACAATGAGCAGTTCTTC.

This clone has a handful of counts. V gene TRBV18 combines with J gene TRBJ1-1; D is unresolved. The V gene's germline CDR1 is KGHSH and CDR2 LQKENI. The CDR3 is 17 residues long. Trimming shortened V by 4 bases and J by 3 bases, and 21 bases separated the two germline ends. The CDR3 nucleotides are TGTGCCAGCTCACTTACCTCCCGACAAAAACTTGACACTGAAGCTTTCTTT. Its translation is CASSLTSRQKLDTEAFF.

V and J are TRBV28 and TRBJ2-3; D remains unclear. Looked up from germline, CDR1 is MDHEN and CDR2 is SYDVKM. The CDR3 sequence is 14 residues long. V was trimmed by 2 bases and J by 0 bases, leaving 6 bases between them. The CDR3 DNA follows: TGTGCCAGCAGTTTAACAGACAGCACAGATACGCAGTATTTT. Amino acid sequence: CASSLTDSTDTQYF.

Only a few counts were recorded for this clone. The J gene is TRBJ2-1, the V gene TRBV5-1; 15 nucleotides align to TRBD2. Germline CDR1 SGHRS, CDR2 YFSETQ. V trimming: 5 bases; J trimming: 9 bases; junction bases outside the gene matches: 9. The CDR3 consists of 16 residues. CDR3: CASSFGLAGGQGEQFF. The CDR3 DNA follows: TGCGCCAGCAGTTTTGGACTAGCGGGAGGGCAGGGTGAGCAGTTCTTC.

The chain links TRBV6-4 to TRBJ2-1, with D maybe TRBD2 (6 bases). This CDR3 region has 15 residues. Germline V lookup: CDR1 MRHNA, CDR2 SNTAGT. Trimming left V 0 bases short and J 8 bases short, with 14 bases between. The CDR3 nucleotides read TGTGCCAGCAGTGACTCGGGGACTTTAAACCATGAGCAGTTCTTC. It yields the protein CASSDSGTLNHEQFF.

The CDR3 protein is CASSQEGPGALGNTIYF. CDR3 DNA sequence: TGCGCCAGCAGCCAAGAGGGGCCAGGGGCGCTTGGAAACACCATATATTTT. The rearrangement links TRBV4-3 to TRBJ1-3, with a tentative D call TRBD1 (6 bases). The germline CDR1 and CDR2 sequences are LGHNA and YSLEER. The V end was cut by 0 bases, the J end by 3 bases, with 15 bases between. The CDR3 is made up of 17 amino acids.

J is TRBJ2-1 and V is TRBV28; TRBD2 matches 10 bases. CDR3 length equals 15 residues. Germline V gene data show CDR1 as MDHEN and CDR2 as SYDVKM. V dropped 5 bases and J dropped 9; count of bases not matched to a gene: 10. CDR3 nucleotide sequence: TGTGCCAGCAGTCCTAGCGGGAGAGACGCGAGTGAGCAGTTCTTC. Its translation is CASSPSGRDASEQFF.

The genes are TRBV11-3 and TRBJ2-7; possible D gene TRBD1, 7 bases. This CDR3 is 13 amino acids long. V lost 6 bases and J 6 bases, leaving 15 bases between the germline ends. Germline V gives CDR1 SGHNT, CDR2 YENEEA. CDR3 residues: CASSSRGTGEQYF. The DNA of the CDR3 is TGTGCCAGCAGTAGCAGGGGGACTGGCGAGCAGTACTTC.

The CDR3 reads CASSVGGMNTEAFF. The CDR3 DNA reads as TGTGCCAGCAGCGTAGGGGGCATGAACACTGAAGCTTTCTTT. V and J are TRBV9 and TRBJ1-1, with D perhaps matching TRBD1 (5 bases). The ends were cut back, 0 bases at V and 0 bases at J, with 6 bases in the middle. In germline, CDR1 is SGDLS, CDR2 YYNGEE. The CDR3 sequence is 14 residues long.

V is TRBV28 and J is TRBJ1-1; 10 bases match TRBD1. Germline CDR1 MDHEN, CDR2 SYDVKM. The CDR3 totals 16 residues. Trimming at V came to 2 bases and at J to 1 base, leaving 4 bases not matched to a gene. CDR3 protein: CASSLDRGQRNTEAFF. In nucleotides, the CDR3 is TGTGCCAGCAGTTTAGACAGGGGGCAACGGAACACTGAAGCTTTCTTT.

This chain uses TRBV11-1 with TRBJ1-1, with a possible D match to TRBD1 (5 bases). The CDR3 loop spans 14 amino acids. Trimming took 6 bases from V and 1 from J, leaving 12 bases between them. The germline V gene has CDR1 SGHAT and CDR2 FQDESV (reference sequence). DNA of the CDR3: TGTGCCAGCAGTTATACTGACAGGAACACTGAAGCTTTCTTT. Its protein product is CASSYTDRNTEAFF.

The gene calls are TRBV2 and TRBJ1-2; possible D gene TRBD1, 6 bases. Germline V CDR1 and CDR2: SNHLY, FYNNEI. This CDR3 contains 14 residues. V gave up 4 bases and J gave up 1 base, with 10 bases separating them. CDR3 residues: CASSVQGHNYGYTF. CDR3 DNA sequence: TGTGCCAGCAGTGTACAGGGTCATAACTATGGCTACACCTTC.

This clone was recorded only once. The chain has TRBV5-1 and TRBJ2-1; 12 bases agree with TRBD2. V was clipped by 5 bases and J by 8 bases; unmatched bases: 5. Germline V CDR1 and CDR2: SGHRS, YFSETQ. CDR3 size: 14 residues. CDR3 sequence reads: CASSLTSGRYEQFF. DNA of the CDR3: TGCGCCAGCAGTTTGACTAGCGGGAGATATGAGCAGTTCTTC.